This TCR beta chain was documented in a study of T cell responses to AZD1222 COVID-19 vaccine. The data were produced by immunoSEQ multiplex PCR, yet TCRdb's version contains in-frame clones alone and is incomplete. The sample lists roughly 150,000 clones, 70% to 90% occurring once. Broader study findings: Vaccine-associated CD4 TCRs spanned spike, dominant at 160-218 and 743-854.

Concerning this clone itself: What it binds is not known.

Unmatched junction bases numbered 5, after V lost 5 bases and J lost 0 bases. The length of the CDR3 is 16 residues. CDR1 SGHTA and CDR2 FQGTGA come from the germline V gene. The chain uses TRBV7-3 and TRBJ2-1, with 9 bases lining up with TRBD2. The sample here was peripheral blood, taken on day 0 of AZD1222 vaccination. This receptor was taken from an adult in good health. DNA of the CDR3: TGTGCCAGCAGCCTAGCGGGGCTGAGCTCCTACAATGAGCAGTTCTTC. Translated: CASSLAGLSSYNEQFF.